These T cell receptor beta chains were read from a single sample in a study of identical twins. TCRdb recomputed calls from the 5' RACE reads with MiXCR, one row per CDR3 protein. The sample carries 250,000 or so distinct CDR3 sequences, roughly 7% recorded once. These records were also assigned to another study, of yellow fever vaccine responses in identical twins.

Source material: memory (CD45RO+) T cells sorted from blood. These receptors originate from a woman aged 18-35 years in good health. Each CDR3 is given with its conserved first and last residue. A D gene is named only where the DNA matches it firmly. The size field is filled for only some rows; it gives once, few, many or a size class.

len: 15; abundance: many; d_gene: .; j_gene: TRBJ1-4; v_gene: TRBV12-3/TRBV12-4; CDR3aa: CASSPLGRPNEKLFF
len: 14; abundance: .; d_gene: .; j_gene: TRBJ2-2; v_gene: TRBV2; CDR3aa: CASSEASNTGELFF
len: 12; abundance: few; d_gene: .; j_gene: TRBJ2-1; v_gene: TRBV7-9; CDR3aa: CASSLKGGANFF
len: 17; abundance: few; d_gene: TRBD2; j_gene: TRBJ2-2; v_gene: TRBV4-2; CDR3aa: CASSQVTSGGASGELFF
len: 13; abundance: .; d_gene: .; j_gene: TRBJ2-1; v_gene: TRBV2; CDR3aa: CASSEEPVVAQFF
len: 18; abundance: .; d_gene: TRBD1; j_gene: TRBJ2-5; v_gene: TRBV11-1; CDR3aa: CASSFPKTSGTDQETQYF
len: 14; abundance: many; d_gene: TRBD2; j_gene: TRBJ2-7; v_gene: TRBV20-1; CDR3aa: CSAGTSGLPYEQYF
len: 17; abundance: .; d_gene: .; j_gene: TRBJ2-7; v_gene: TRBV10-2; CDR3aa: CASSERLALGPHYEQYF
len: 13; abundance: many; d_gene: .; j_gene: TRBJ2-7; v_gene: TRBV27; CDR3aa: CASSPRTDYEQYF
len: 14; abundance: many; d_gene: .; j_gene: TRBJ1-5; v_gene: TRBV3-1; CDR3aa: CASSKQDSNQPQHF
len: 13; abundance: few; d_gene: TRBD1; j_gene: TRBJ1-5; v_gene: TRBV10-3; CDR3aa: CAIRGTESQPQHF
len: 14; abundance: few; d_gene: .; j_gene: TRBJ2-6; v_gene: TRBV14; CDR3aa: CASSQAVGANVLTF
len: 14; abundance: .; d_gene: TRBD1; j_gene: TRBJ2-7; v_gene: TRBV12-3/TRBV12-4; CDR3aa: CASSLVGQGYEQYF
len: 13; abundance: .; d_gene: .; j_gene: TRBJ1-5; v_gene: TRBV6-5; CDR3aa: CASSYGREQPQHF
len: 15; abundance: many; d_gene: TRBD2; j_gene: TRBJ2-1; v_gene: TRBV28; CDR3aa: CASSPPVGEGYEQFF
len: 16; abundance: many; d_gene: TRBD1; j_gene: TRBJ2-3; v_gene: TRBV5-1; CDR3aa: CASSLGGQGAGDTQYF
len: 15; abundance: many; d_gene: .; j_gene: TRBJ2-3; v_gene: TRBV2; CDR3aa: CASSLRDLPTDTQYF
len: 15; abundance: many; d_gene: .; j_gene: TRBJ2-1; v_gene: TRBV12-3/TRBV12-4; CDR3aa: CASSVQGTSYNEQFF
len: 16; abundance: .; d_gene: TRBD1; j_gene: TRBJ2-2; v_gene: TRBV24-1; CDR3aa: CATSASGTGNTGELFF
len: 13; abundance: .; d_gene: .; j_gene: TRBJ2-5; v_gene: TRBV5-1; CDR3aa: CASSVGEQETQYF
len: 13; abundance: few; d_gene: .; j_gene: TRBJ2-5; v_gene: TRBV6-2/TRBV6-3; CDR3aa: CASSYRIPETQYF
len: 14; abundance: few; d_gene: .; j_gene: TRBJ1-1; v_gene: TRBV2; CDR3aa: CASILEIQNTEAFF
len: 14; abundance: few; d_gene: TRBD1; j_gene: TRBJ2-5; v_gene: TRBV12-3/TRBV12-4; CDR3aa: CASSPGQGAETQYF
len: 16; abundance: many; d_gene: .; j_gene: TRBJ1-6; v_gene: TRBV18; CDR3aa: CASSPKPSVVNSPLHF